The 31 T cell receptor beta chains reported below all come from one sample, sequenced in a study of regulatory T cells. The primer mix had 52 TRBV and 13 TRBJ primers. Repertoires were generated with immunoSEQ multiplex PCR, while TCRdb's copy carries only in-frame clones and drops some. The profile shows about 20,000 clones, 93% of them singletons. The source material was CD8+ T cells sorted from blood. These receptors all stem from a child younger than 10 with CD3G deficiency.

The chain is built from TRBV19 and TRBJ2-6; D is ambiguous. V shed 3 bases and J shed 0 bases, with 6 bases lying between them. Looked up from germline, CDR1 is LNHDA and CDR2 is SQIVND (reference sequence). The CDR3 is made up of 15 amino acids. CDR3 coding DNA: TGTGCCAGTAGTATTGCTGACTCTGGGGCCAACGTCCTGACTTTC. As protein: CASSIADSGANVLTF.

This clone was counted a few times. The gene calls are TRBV19 and TRBJ2-1, with 11 nucleotides matching TRBD2. The V and J ends lost 3 bases and 6 bases, in that order; junction bases with no gene match: 4. The CDR3 is 15 amino acids. In germline, CDR1 is LNHDA, CDR2 SQIVND (reference sequence). This chain's CDR3 is CASSILAGGTNEQFF. In nucleotides, the CDR3 is TGTGCCAGTAGTATCCTAGCGGGAGGTACCAATGAGCAGTTCTTC. The entire variable domain, with the rest obtained from reference TRBV19 and TRBJ2-1, is as follows: DGGITQSPKYLFRKEGQNVTLSCEQNLNHDAMYWYRQDPGQGLRLIYYSQIVNDFQKGDIAEGYSVSREKKESFPLTVTSAQKNPTAFYLCASSILAGGTNEQFFGPGTRLTVL.

The V and J genes are TRBV11-3 and TRBJ2-1; TRBD1 might be the D (7 bases). Trimming took 3 bases from V and 3 from J, leaving 15 bases between them. Germline CDR1 is SGHNT and CDR2 is YENEEA. The CDR3 is 16 amino acids. The CDR3: CASSLRRGPLYNEQFF. For the CDR3, the DNA is TGTGCCAGCAGCTTGAGGAGGGGGCCACTCTACAATGAGCAGTTCTTC.

The rearrangement joins TRBV20-1 to TRBJ2-5, with D possibly TRBD2 on 5 matching bases. The J call is uncertain, as TRBJ2-7 better fits the DNA end. This CDR3 has 11 residues. From germline, CDR1 is DFQATT and CDR2 SNEGSKA (reference sequence). CDR3 region: CSATRGGEQYF. Here the CDR3 DNA reads TGCAGTGCCACCCGAGGAGGCGAGCAGTACTTC.

The chain has TRBV19 and TRBJ2-3; the match to TRBD1 covers 7 bases. The germline V gene has CDR1 LNHDA and CDR2 SQIVND (reference sequence). The CDR3 totals 15 residues. Trimming removed 6 bases from V and 2 bases from J; junction bases left unmatched: 8. CDR3 in amino acids: CASSKGGADTDTQYF. The DNA of the CDR3 is TGTGCCAGTAGCAAAGGGGGCGCGGACACAGATACGCAGTATTTT.

The gene calls are TRBV5-6 and TRBJ1-5; the D is unclear. CDR1 and CDR2 from the germline V gene are SGHDT and YYEEEE. CDR3 length: 14 amino acids. V was cut by 9 bases and J by 1 base, with 14 bases left in between. The CDR3 DNA reads as TGTGCCAACCTCTGGTTTGGGAGCAATCAGCCCCAGCATTTT. Amino acids: CANLWFGSNQPQHF.

This clone showed up just once. The chain carries TRBV9 and TRBJ2-3, with TRBD2 matching over 8 bases. This CDR3 has 16 amino acids. Looked up from germline, CDR1 is SGDLS and CDR2 is YYNGEE. Trimming removed 4 bases from V and 4 bases from J; junction bases left unmatched: 11. This CDR3 reads CASSPGAGDAADTQYF. Here the CDR3 DNA reads TGTGCCAGCAGCCCCGGAGCGGGAGATGCGGCAGATACGCAGTATTTT.

The chain employs TRBV7-5 and TRBJ2-7; TRBD2 is the table's D call and was not checked against the DNA. TRBV7-5 counts as a pseudogene. The CDR3 length is 16 residues. CDR3 protein: CARSPTGTSDSYEQYF. The CDR3 nucleotides are TGTGCCAGAAGCCCTACCGGGACTAGCGACTCCTACGAGCAGTACTTC.

This clone has only a few counts. The chain employs TRBV19 and TRBJ2-5; D could derive from TRBD1 or TRBD2 (6 bases each). The CDR3 loop spans 16 amino acids. The germline CDR1 and CDR2 sequences are LNHDA and SQIVND (reference sequence). Trimming shortened V by 3 bases and J by 7 bases, and 21 bases separated the two germline ends. The CDR3 region is CASSISGAGGLGTQYF. CDR3 sequence (DNA): TGTGCCAGTAGTATCTCGGGGGCCGGGGGATTGGGGACCCAGTACTTC.

The chain combines TRBV28 with TRBJ2-3; D remains unclear. The CDR3 totals 13 residues. Per germline, CDR1 MDHEN and CDR2 SYDVKM. V lost 2 bases and J 8 bases, leaving 11 bases between the germline ends. The DNA of the CDR3 is TGTGCCAGCAGTTTACCACACCCACCTACGCAGTATTTT. Protein product: CASSLPHPPTQYF.

V gene TRBV28 combines with J gene TRBJ2-7; D unclear. CDR1 is MDHEN, CDR2 SYDVKM, per germline. This CDR3 comprises 14 residues. The V gene lost 1 base and the J gene lost 6 bases, with 13 bases spanning the gap. The CDR3, as DNA: TGTGCCAGCAGTTTATCAACTCCCAAACCCGAGCAGTACTTC. Residues: CASSLSTPKPEQYF.

The V gene is TRBV28, the J gene TRBJ2-3; the match to TRBD2 covers 7 bases. After removal of 7 bases from V and 2 bases from J, the junction contained 6 bases not matched to a gene. This CDR3 has 14 residues. Per germline, CDR1 MDHEN and CDR2 SYDVKM. The CDR3 DNA sequence: TGTGCCAGCACTTCGACTAGCCTCACAGATACGCAGTATTTT. Its translation is CASTSTSLTDTQYF.

The chain couples TRBV28 to TRBJ2-1; 8 positions match TRBD1. V dropped 4 bases and J dropped 8; count of bases not matched to a gene: 7. The CDR3 loop spans 14 amino acids. The germline V gene has CDR1 MDHEN and CDR2 SYDVKM. CDR3 DNA: TGTGCCAGCAGTTCTCGGACAGGGCGGGATGAGCAGTTCTTC. Its translation: CASSSRTGRDEQFF.

The rearrangement uses TRBV27 and TRBJ2-7; 7 nucleotides align to TRBD1. The germline gives CDR1 MNHEY, CDR2 SMNVEV (reference sequence). Unmatched junction bases numbered 7, after V lost 1 base and J lost 10 bases. The CDR3 spans 13 residues. The DNA for the CDR3 is TGTGCCAGCAGTTTATACCCGGGGACAGTACAGTACTTC. Amino acid sequence: CASSLYPGTVQYF.

This sequence joins TRBV28 and TRBJ2-7; D is ambiguous. Trimming took off 4 bases at V and 4 bases at J, with 8 bases between the two ends. Germline CDR1 and CDR2: MDHEN and SYDVKM. CDR3 length: 12 residues. In DNA, the CDR3 is TGTGCCAGCAGTTCTCCCGGTTACGAGCAGTACTTC. As protein: CASSSPGYEQYF.

V usage is TRBV28 and J usage is TRBJ1-1; possibly TRBD1 for D (5 bases). The CDR3 is 12 amino acids. In germline, CDR1 is MDHEN, CDR2 SYDVKM. Between the trimmed V and J ends, which lost 6 bases and 3 bases, there was a span of 8 bases. The CDR3, as DNA: TGTGCCAGCAGAAGGGGACACACTGAAGCTTTCTTT. It encodes CASRRGHTEAFF.

The chain uses TRBV27 and TRBJ2-1; D gene unclear. The V end lost 3 bases, the J end lost 9 bases, and 12 bases lay between the germline ends. Germline CDR1 is MNHEY and CDR2 is SMNVEV (reference sequence). This CDR3 has 13 amino acids. This chain's CDR3 is CASSFAGWGEQFF. Here the CDR3 DNA reads TGTGCCAGCAGTTTTGCAGGCTGGGGTGAGCAGTTCTTC.

This clone has just a few counts. This chain joins TRBV5-8 and TRBJ2-2, with D possibly TRBD2 on 6 matching bases. V was pared by 4 bases and J by 6 bases, with 25 bases between. The CDR3 sequence is 18 residues long. Germline CDR1 SGHTS, CDR2 YDEGEE. This chain's CDR3 is CASSKEGNERARPGELFF. The DNA for the CDR3 is TGTGCCAGCAGCAAGGAGGGTAATGAGCGGGCAAGACCCGGGGAGCTGTTTTTT. Variable domain in full (rest from reference TRBV5-8 and TRBJ2-2): EAGVTQSPTHLIKTRGQQATLRCSPISGHTSVYWYQQALGLGLQFLLWYDEGEERNRGNFPPRFSGRQFPNYSSELNVNALELEDSALYLCASSKEGNERARPGELFFGEGSRLTVL.

The J gene is TRBJ1-1, the V gene TRBV28; no clear D. Trimming took off 3 bases at V and 3 bases at J, with 11 bases between the two ends. The germline V gene encodes CDR1 MDHEN and CDR2 SYDVKM. The CDR3 has 14 residues. The CDR3 sequence: CASSFGIGDTEAFF. CDR3 in DNA: TGTGCCAGCAGTTTCGGGATTGGGGACACTGAAGCTTTCTTT.

The V gene is TRBV28, the J gene TRBJ2-7, with no clear D. CDR1 is MDHEN, CDR2 SYDVKM, per germline. Deletions cut 4 bases from V and 2 bases from J, with 12 bases between. The CDR3 consists of 14 residues. CDR3 sequence reads: CASSSSTPPYEQYF. In nucleotides, the CDR3 is TGTGCCAGCAGTTCCTCGACCCCCCCCTACGAGCAGTACTTC.

The V and J genes are TRBV11-3 and TRBJ2-7; 14 bases line up with TRBD2. V shed 5 bases, J shed 2 bases, and the junction held 5 bases outside the gene matches. Per germline, CDR1 SGHNT and CDR2 YENEEA. The CDR3 loop spans 16 amino acids. CDR3 bases: TGTGCCAGCAGCGCCCGACTAGCGGGAGGGGCCTACGAGCAGTACTTC. This codes for CASSARLAGGAYEQYF.

The chain couples TRBV7-9 to TRBJ2-7, with 7 bases identical to TRBD2. The germline V gene encodes CDR1 SEHNR and CDR2 FQNEAQ (reference sequence). There are 12 residues in the CDR3. V dropped 5 bases and J dropped 5; count of bases not matched to a gene: 3. This chain's CDR3 is CASSHGTNEQYF. Written as DNA, the CDR3 is TGTGCCAGCAGCCACGGGACTAACGAGCAGTACTTC. Full variable domain (rest looked up from reference TRBV7-9 and TRBJ2-7): DTGVSQNPRHKITKRGQNVTFRCDPISEHNRLYWYRQTLGQGPEFLTYFQNEAQLEKSRLLSDRFSAERPKGSFSTLEIQRTEQGDSAMYLCASSHGTNEQYFGPGTRLTVT.

The chain combines TRBV6-1 with TRBJ2-7; TRBD2 matches at 10 bases. V lost 4 bases to trimming and J lost 1 base; unmatched junction nucleotides: 4. From germline, CDR1 is MNHNS and CDR2 SASEGT. The length of the CDR3 is 15 residues. The CDR3 DNA is TGTGCCAGCAGTGTAAGACTAGCGGGTTCCTACGAGCAGTACTTC. Its protein is CASSVRLAGSYEQYF.

A few counts support this clone. The chain uses TRBV19 and TRBJ2-1; 10 bases fit TRBD2. The CDR3 totals 15 residues. V lost 2 bases and J lost 8; bases outside the gene matches: 6. Germline values: CDR1 LNHDA, CDR2 SQIVND (reference sequence). The CDR3 DNA reads TGTGCCAGTAGTATAAGGAGCGGGAGGGTTGATGAGCAGTTCTTC. Its protein is CASSIRSGRVDEQFF.

This chain connects TRBV28 to TRBJ1-2; no definite D call. Per the germline V gene, CDR1 is MDHEN and CDR2 is SYDVKM. Trimming took 0 bases from V and 4 from J, leaving 21 bases between them. This CDR3 is built from 18 residues. The CDR3 protein is CASSLWKRRALQSYGYTF. In nucleotides, the CDR3 is TGTGCCAGCAGTTTATGGAAGCGGAGGGCCCTCCAATCCTATGGCTACACCTTC.

The rearrangement joins TRBV6-6 to TRBJ2-7; 7 bases are a match to TRBD1. The CDR3 runs 12 residues. Trimming cost V 6 bases and J 3 bases; bases outside gene matches: 2. Germline V gene sequence: CDR1 MNHNY, CDR2 SVGAGI (reference sequence). This CDR3 is CASSRDSYEQYF. The CDR3 coding sequence is TGTGCCAGCAGCAGGGACAGCTACGAGCAGTACTTC.

The chain employs TRBV28 and TRBJ1-5; a weak D match, TRBD1 (6 bases). V lost 3 bases to trimming and J lost 2 bases, with 11 bases between them. Germline CDR1 MDHEN, CDR2 SYDVKM. The CDR3 totals 15 residues. The CDR3 region is CASSLHRAGNQPQHF. CDR3 coding DNA: TGTGCCAGCAGTTTGCACAGGGCAGGCAATCAGCCCCAGCATTTT. The full variable domain, in which reference TRBV28 and TRBJ1-5 provide the parts outside the CDR3, is DVKVTQSSRYLVKRTGEKVFLECVQDMDHENMFWYRQDPGLGLRLIYFSYDVKMKEKGDIPEGYSVSREKKERFSLILESASTNQTSMYLCASSLHRAGNQPQHFGDGTRLSIL.

The CDR3 DNA follows: TGTGCCACCAGGACTGAACATAGCAATCAGCCCCAGCATTTT. Protein product: CATRTEHSNQPQHF. The chain joins TRBV28 to TRBJ1-5; D is unresolved. Germline assignment: CDR1 MDHEN and CDR2 SYDVKM. V lost 10 bases, J lost 0 bases, and 13 bases lay in between. This CDR3 has 14 residues. Using reference TRBV28 and TRBJ1-5 for the parts outside the CDR3, the full variable domain is DVKVTQSSRYLVKRTGEKVFLECVQDMDHENMFWYRQDPGLGLRLIYFSYDVKMKEKGDIPEGYSVSREKKERFSLILESASTNQTSMYLCATRTEHSNQPQHFGDGTRLSIL.

The gene calls are TRBV6-5 and TRBJ2-7; 8 nucleotides line up with TRBD1. Germline-derived CDR1 and CDR2 are MNHEY and SVGAGI. This CDR3 comprises 11 residues. The V and J ends lost 8 bases and 4 bases, in that order; junction bases with no gene match: 1. This chain's CDR3 is CASQGAYEQYF. The DNA for the CDR3 is TGTGCCAGCCAGGGGGCGTACGAGCAGTACTTC.

The V call is TRBV5-1, the J call TRBJ2-1; 10 bases match TRBD1. This CDR3 is built from 14 residues. Germline trimming cut 0 bases from V and 8 bases from J; bases unmatched to any gene: 2. Germline assignment: CDR1 SGHRS and CDR2 YFSETQ. CDR3 sequence: CASSLGQGADEQFF. The CDR3, as DNA: TGCGCCAGCAGCTTGGGACAGGGGGCTGATGAGCAGTTCTTC. The whole variable domain, filled in from reference TRBV5-1 and TRBJ2-1, reads KAGVTQTPRYLIKTRGQQVTLSCSPISGHRSVSWYQQTPGQGLQFLFEYFSETQRNKGNFPGRFSGRQFSNSRSEMNVSTLELGDSALYLCASSLGQGADEQFFGPGTRLTVL.

On this clone: The sample has other DNA sequences that encode this CDR3 too. The chain has TRBV28 and TRBJ1-1, with 8 bases that match TRBD1. The V and J ends lost 6 bases and 4 bases, in that order; junction bases with no gene match: 1. The CDR3 runs to 12 residues. The V gene's germline CDR1 is MDHEN and CDR2 SYDVKM. In DNA, the CDR3 is TGTGCCAGCAGCGACAGGGGCACTGAAGCTTTCTTT. Amino acids: CASSDRGTEAFF.